This T cell receptor (beta chain) came from a study of blood T cell repertoires in COVID-19. Germline CDR1 is LNHDA and CDR2 is SQIVND (reference sequence). The CDR3 has 22 amino acids. The V and J ends lost 5 bases and 0 bases respectively, with 32 bases between them. TCRdb's copy holds only in-frame clones and misses some; the assay was immunoSEQ multiplex PCR. Of around 140,000 clones listed, approximately 88% were seen once; the top ten hold roughly 4.9%. The specimen sequenced was peripheral blood. The V gene is TRBV19, the J gene TRBJ2-4; D uncertain. This clonotype was obtained from a human donor in a cohort sampled during active COVID-19. CDR3 amino acids: CASSGTQILSPNEALAKNIQYF. The CDR3 DNA reads TGTGCCAGTAGTGGTACACAAATCCTTAGCCCCAATGAAGCCTTAGCCAAAAACATTCAGTACTTC.